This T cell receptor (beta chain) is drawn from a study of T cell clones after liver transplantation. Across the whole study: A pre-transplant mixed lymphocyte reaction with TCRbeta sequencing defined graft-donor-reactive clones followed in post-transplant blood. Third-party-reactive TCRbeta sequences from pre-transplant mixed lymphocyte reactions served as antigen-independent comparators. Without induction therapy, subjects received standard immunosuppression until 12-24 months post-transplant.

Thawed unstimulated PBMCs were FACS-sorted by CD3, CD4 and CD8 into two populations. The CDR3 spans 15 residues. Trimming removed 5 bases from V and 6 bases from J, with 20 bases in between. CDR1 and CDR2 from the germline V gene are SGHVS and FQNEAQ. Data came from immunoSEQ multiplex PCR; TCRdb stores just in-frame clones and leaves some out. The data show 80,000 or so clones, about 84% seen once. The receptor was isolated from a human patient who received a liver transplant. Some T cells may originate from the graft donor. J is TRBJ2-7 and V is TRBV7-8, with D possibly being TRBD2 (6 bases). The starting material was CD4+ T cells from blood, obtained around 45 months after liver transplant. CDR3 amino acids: CASSLRAGGTSEQYF. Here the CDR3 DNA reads TGTGCCAGCAGCCTCCGAGCAGGCGGGACCTCCGAGCAGTACTTC.